Below, 23 T cell receptor beta chains from the same sample are listed, as sequenced in a study of blood T cell repertoires in COVID-19. TCRdb's table, derived via immunoSEQ multiplex PCR, lists solely in-frame clones and lacks some. Among about 280,000 clones listed, 85% to 90% were seen once. Material: peripheral blood. The origin of the receptors is a man aged 35-49 years with acute or convalescent COVID-19.

This clone appeared once. This chain connects TRBV5-5 to TRBJ1-5, with D unresolved. The V end was cut by 0 bases, the J end by 4 bases, with 11 bases between. The CDR3 runs 15 residues. Germline V CDR1 and CDR2: SGHKS, YYEKEE (reference sequence). The CDR3 DNA is TGTGCCAGCAGCTTGGAATCCCGAGGTAATCAGCCCCAGCATTTT. This translates into CASSLESRGNQPQHF.

V gene TRBV2 combines with J gene TRBJ1-2; TRBD1 agrees at 8 bases. The CDR3 has 15 amino acids. J lost 2 bases, V lost 6 bases, and 8 bases had no gene match. Germline values: CDR1 SNHLY, CDR2 FYNNEI. The CDR3 nucleotides are TGTGCCAGCAGCCTGCAGGGGGCGTCCAACTATGGCTACACCTTC. Its protein product is CASSLQGASNYGYTF.

The CDR3 is CATSDSGTAPGRYF. CDR3 in DNA: TGTGCCACCAGTGATTCAGGGACAGCCCCCGGAAGGTACTTC. This chain uses TRBV24-1 with TRBJ2-7; 7 positions match TRBD1. CDR3 length equals 14 residues. V trimming: 2 bases; J trimming: 12 bases; junction bases outside the gene matches: 12. Germline CDR1 reads KGHDR; CDR2 reads SFDVKD.

The chain links TRBV6-6 to TRBJ1-2, with 7 bases that match TRBD1. Germline CDR1 MNHNY, CDR2 SVGAGI (reference sequence). V dropped 5 bases and J dropped 5; count of bases not matched to a gene: 5. CDR3 length equals 13 residues. CDR3 sequence reads: CASSPRDRYGYTF. The CDR3 DNA reads TGTGCCAGCAGTCCCCGGGACAGATATGGCTACACCTTC.

V usage is TRBV11-2 and J usage is TRBJ2-7, with 7 bases identical to TRBD1. This CDR3 spans 14 amino acids. The V segment lost 5 bases and the J segment 2 bases; nucleotides outside the gene matches: 6. Germline-derived CDR1 and CDR2 are SGHAT and FQNNGV. The CDR3 DNA reads TGTGCCAGCAGCCCATGGGACAGTACCTACGAGCAGTACTTC. This encodes CASSPWDSTYEQYF.

This chain links TRBV19 with TRBJ1-4; TRBD1 might be the D (5 bases). This CDR3 has 14 amino acids. V was cut by 3 bases and J by 8 bases, with 13 bases left in between. The germline CDR1 and CDR2 sequences are LNHDA and SQIVND (reference sequence). Written as DNA, the CDR3 is TGTGCCAGTAGTATTCGGGACTACGGCGAAAAACTGTTTTTT. The encoded protein is CASSIRDYGEKLFF.

The chain carries TRBV7-9 and TRBJ2-3; D remains ambiguous. V was pared by 3 bases and J by 1 base, with 8 bases between. This CDR3 comprises 14 residues. CDR1 and CDR2 (germline): SEHNR, FQNEAQ (reference sequence). CDR3 DNA: TGTGCCAGCAGCTTTAGCCGGGGCACAGATACGCAGTATTTT. Residues: CASSFSRGTDTQYF.

The V call is TRBV11-3, the J call TRBJ2-7, with 8 bases aligning to TRBD2. J gave up 6 bases and V 6 bases, and 7 bases lay outside the gene matches. Germline-derived CDR1 and CDR2 are SGHNT and YENEEA. The length of the CDR3 is 13 residues. CDR3 sequence: CASSTGLVGEQYF. DNA for the CDR3: TGTGCCAGCAGTACGGGACTAGTGGGCGAGCAGTACTTC.

The chain combines TRBV12-2 with TRBJ1-1; the table gives TRBD1 as D, unverified against the DNA. TRBV12-2 is a recognized pseudogene. The CDR3 has 15 amino acids. The CDR3 spells CASRFRGLMNTEAFF. CDR3 bases: TGTGCAAGTCGCTTCAGGGGGCTGATGAACACTGAAGCTTTCTTT.

CDR3 region: CATSRDRVGGNQPQHF. The CDR3 nucleotides read TGTGCCACCAGCAGGGACAGGGTGGGAGGCAATCAGCCCCAGCATTTT. The chain joins TRBV15 to TRBJ1-5, with 8 bases matching TRBD1. J was trimmed by 2 bases and V by 3 bases; bases with no gene match: 6. Germline V gene sequence: CDR1 LNHNV, CDR2 YYDKDF (reference sequence). The CDR3 extends over 16 amino acids. Full variable domain (outside the CDR3, taken from reference TRBV15 and TRBJ1-5): DAMVIQNPRYQVTQFGKPVTLSCSQTLNHNVMYWYQQKSSQAPKLLFHYYDKDFNNEADTPDNFQSRRPNTSFCFLDIRSPGLGDTAMYLCATSRDRVGGNQPQHFGDGTRLSIL.

This chain links TRBV5-1 with TRBJ1-2; possibly TRBD1 for D (5 bases). CDR1 and CDR2 from the germline V gene are SGHRS and YFSETQ. Trimming took 9 bases from V and 3 from J, leaving 24 bases between them. The CDR3 has 16 residues. CDR3: CAIDTSGGGSHYGYTF. CDR3 in DNA: TGCGCCATTGATACATCTGGGGGAGGGTCCCACTATGGCTACACCTTC.

The chain couples TRBV29-1 to TRBJ1-1, with D possibly being TRBD1 (6 bases). The CDR3 extends over 13 amino acids. Trimming removed 1 base at V and 4 bases at J, with 10 bases between. CDR1 SQVTM and CDR2 ANQGSEA come from the germline V gene. The CDR3 DNA follows: TGCAGCGTTGAAGTAGGGGGTTTCACTGAAGCTTTCTTT. It encodes CSVEVGGFTEAFF.

This chain links TRBV28 with TRBJ2-7; D is possibly TRBD1 (6 bases). The CDR3 totals 12 residues. The ends were cut back, 7 bases at V and 6 bases at J, with 13 bases in the middle. Germline V CDR1 and CDR2: MDHEN, SYDVKM. The CDR3 bases are TGTGCCAGCACCGAACAGGGAGCCGAGCAGTACTTC. It encodes CASTEQGAEQYF.

This chain joins TRBV11-3 and TRBJ2-1; 14 bases are a match to TRBD2. V was clipped by 1 base and J by 8 bases; unmatched bases: 10. The CDR3 runs 18 residues. Per germline, CDR1 SGHNT and CDR2 YENEEA. The CDR3 loop reads CASSLGTVGTSGGDEQFF. In DNA, the CDR3 is TGTGCCAGCAGCTTAGGGACAGTCGGGACTAGCGGGGGAGATGAGCAGTTCTTC.

The chain is built from TRBV6-5 and TRBJ1-3; the D is unclear. The CDR3 has 10 amino acids. Germline V gives CDR1 MNHEY, CDR2 SVGAGI. Trimming removed 9 bases from V and 2 bases from J, with 2 bases in between. The CDR3 DNA is TGTGCCAGTACTGGAAACACCATATATTTT. Translating it yields CASTGNTIYF.

The chain recombines TRBV6-5 with TRBJ2-3, with D maybe TRBD2 (7 bases). Germline CDR1 MNHEY, CDR2 SVGAGI. This CDR3 spans 15 amino acids. Trimming cost V 6 bases and J 3 bases, with 16 bases left between them. The CDR3 DNA reads TGTGCCAGCAGAAGGGGGGGGATGAGGACAGATACGCAGTATTTT. It yields the protein CASRRGGMRTDTQYF.

In nucleotides, the CDR3 is TGTGCCTGGAGTGGAGGGTTCTCCTACGAGCAGTACTTC. Its translation: CAWSGGFSYEQYF. This chain connects TRBV30 to TRBJ2-7, with a weak D call TRBD2 (5 bases). Trimming cost V 1 base and J 0 bases, with 7 bases left between them. The CDR3 spans 13 residues. CDR1 and CDR2 from the germline V gene are GTSNPN and SVGIG (reference sequence). Together with reference TRBV30 and TRBJ2-7, the CDR3 gives the full variable domain: SQTIHQWPATLVQPVGSPLSLECTVEGTSNPNLYWYRQAAGRGLQLLFYSVGIGQISSEVPQNLSASRPQDRQFILSSKKLLLSDSGFYLCAWSGGFSYEQYFGPGTRLTVT.

The chain carries TRBV29-1 and TRBJ1-1; D is ambiguous. V shed 1 base and J shed 1 base, with 4 bases lying between them. Germline V lookup: CDR1 SQVTM, CDR2 ANQGSEA. The CDR3 is 12 residues long. The CDR3 region has the DNA TGCAGCGTTGAAGTAGAGAACACTGAAGCTTTCTTT. Protein product: CSVEVENTEAFF.

This clone was detected only once. The rearrangement uses TRBV9 and TRBJ1-2; 12 nucleotides align to TRBD1. The V segment lost 3 bases and the J segment 2 bases; nucleotides outside the gene matches: 8. The CDR3 has 17 amino acids. The germline gives CDR1 SGDLS, CDR2 YYNGEE. CDR3 DNA: TGTGCCAGCAGCGGATTCGGGACAGGGGGCTCAAACTATGGCTACACCTTC. It yields the protein CASSGFGTGGSNYGYTF.

This chain links TRBV18 with TRBJ1-1; tentative D call: TRBD1 (5 bases). Trimming left V 6 bases short and J 1 base short, with 9 bases between. The germline CDR1 and CDR2 sequences are KGHSH and LQKENI. The CDR3 covers 13 residues. The CDR3 loop reads CASSAGGNTEAFF. The CDR3 DNA follows: TGTGCCAGCTCGGCGGGGGGGAACACTGAAGCTTTCTTT.

The chain carries TRBV21-1 and TRBJ2-7; the table's TRBD1 call for D was not verified on the DNA. TRBV21-1 is deemed a pseudogene. This CDR3 spans 11 amino acids. The CDR3 sequence is CASSQTYEQYF. As DNA, the CDR3 is TGTGCCAGCAGCCAAACCTACGAGCAGTACTTC.

This chain uses TRBV9 with TRBJ2-7, with D perhaps matching TRBD2 (6 bases). Looked up from germline, CDR1 is SGDLS and CDR2 is YYNGEE. The germline V and J ends were trimmed by 4 bases and 2 bases, with 22 bases remaining between them. This CDR3 comprises 17 residues. The CDR3 sequence: CASSPRGWGGATYEQYF. In DNA form, the CDR3 reads TGTGCCAGCAGCCCCCGGGGGTGGGGCGGGGCCACCTACGAGCAGTACTTC.

The CDR3 sequence is CASSIHHEQYF. The CDR3 nucleotides are TGTGCCAGCAGTATCCATCACGAGCAGTACTTC. J is TRBJ2-7 and V is TRBV2; D unclear. In germline, CDR1 is SNHLY, CDR2 FYNNEI. This CDR3 has 11 amino acids. V was cut by 5 bases and J by 5 bases, with 7 bases left in between. The full variable domain, with the rest looked up from reference TRBV2 and TRBJ2-7, is EPEVTQTPSHQVTQMGQEVILRCVPISNHLYFYWYRQILGQKVEFLVSFYNNEISEKSEIFDDQFSVERPDGSNFTLKIRSTKLEDSAMYFCASSIHHEQYFGPGTRLTVT.